This is a list of T cell receptor beta chains from one sample in a study of blood T cell repertoires in COVID-19. Sequencing used immunoSEQ multiplex PCR; TCRdb keeps in-frame clones, though not all of them. Among around 250,000 clones listed, about 90% were seen once. The sample consisted of PBMCs or T cells enriched from blood (not recorded which). The receptor source for this set is a human donor in a cohort exposed to, infected with or recovered from COVID-19 (not recorded which). The donor label of this sample is uncertain. Both conserved end residues are part of each CDR3. The D gene is left open where the match is weak. Clone size is given for some rows only: seen once, a few or many times, or a class if the clone is expanded.

D gene: NA; clone size: NA; J gene: TRBJ2-4; V gene: TRBV3-1/TRBV3-2; CDR3 DNA: TGTGCCAGCAGCCAATTCGGACAGCCGGACATTCAGTACTTC; CDR3 protein: CASSQFGQPDIQYF
D gene: NA; clone size: NA; J gene: TRBJ1-1; V gene: TRBV6-4; CDR3 DNA: TGTGCCAGCAACCGTTGGGGGGTGAACACTGAAGCTTTCTTT; CDR3 protein: CASNRWGVNTEAFF
D gene: TRBD1; clone size: NA; J gene: TRBJ1-3; V gene: TRBV12-5; CDR3 DNA: TGTGCTAGTGGTCAGGGGGCGGGTAGAAACACCATATATTTT; CDR3 protein: CASGQGAGRNTIYF
D gene: NA; clone size: NA; J gene: TRBJ1-4; V gene: TRBV9; CDR3 DNA: TGTGCCAGCAGCGTAGCTACCCGTGAAGGGGATGAAAAACTGTTTTTT; CDR3 protein: CASSVATREGDEKLFF
D gene: NA; clone size: medium-sized; J gene: TRBJ1-6; V gene: TRBV6-5; CDR3 DNA: TGTGCCAGCAAGGACAGTGGGAATTCACCCCTCCACTTT; CDR3 protein: CASKDSGNSPLHF
D gene: NA; clone size: NA; J gene: TRBJ1-1; V gene: TRBV19; CDR3 DNA: TGTGCCAGTAGTTACAAAAACAGGAGTAAGGACACTGAAGCTTTCTTT; CDR3 protein: CASSYKNRSKDTEAFF
D gene: NA; clone size: NA; J gene: TRBJ1-1; V gene: TRBV11-1; CDR3 DNA: TGTGCCAGCAGCGTTCAGGGCAACACTGAAGCTTTCTTT; CDR3 protein: CASSVQGNTEAFF
D gene: TRBD1; clone size: NA; J gene: TRBJ1-1; V gene: TRBV7-3; CDR3 DNA: TGTGCCAGCAGTTGGGACAGGGAGAACACTGAAGCTTTCTTT; CDR3 protein: CASSWDRENTEAFF
D gene: TRBD2; clone size: NA; J gene: TRBJ2-1; V gene: TRBV9; CDR3 DNA: TGTGCCAGCAGCCCGAGACTAGCGGGGGCTTACAATGAGCAGTTCTTC; CDR3 protein: CASSPRLAGAYNEQFF
D gene: NA; clone size: NA; J gene: TRBJ1-3; V gene: TRBV30; CDR3 DNA: TGTGCCTGGAGTCTTAGAGGACGGGACTCTGGAAACACCATATATTTT; CDR3 protein: CAWSLRGRDSGNTIYF
D gene: TRBD1; clone size: NA; J gene: TRBJ1-2; V gene: TRBV27; CDR3 DNA: TGTGCCAGCAGTCACGGAGACAGGGTCTATGGCTACACCTTC; CDR3 protein: CASSHGDRVYGYTF
D gene: NA; clone size: NA; J gene: TRBJ2-1; V gene: TRBV4-2; CDR3 DNA: TGTGCCAGCAGCCCTCTCGATCGGGGTAGGAAGAATGAGCAGTTCTTC; CDR3 protein: CASSPLDRGRKNEQFF
D gene: NA; clone size: NA; J gene: TRBJ1-1; V gene: TRBV6-5; CDR3 DNA: TGTGCCAGCAGATGGGGGAGGGACACTGAAGCTTTCTTT; CDR3 protein: CASRWGRDTEAFF
D gene: NA; clone size: NA; J gene: TRBJ1-6; V gene: TRBV11-2; CDR3 DNA: TGTGCCAGCAGCTTATCACAGGTCTCTAATTCACCCCTCCACTTT; CDR3 protein: CASSLSQVSNSPLHF
D gene: TRBD2; clone size: NA; J gene: TRBJ2-3; V gene: TRBV3-1/TRBV3-2; CDR3 DNA: TGTGCCAGCAGCCAAGGGGCTAGCGGGGCGGATACGCAGTATTTT; CDR3 protein: CASSQGASGADTQYF
D gene: TRBD1; clone size: NA; J gene: TRBJ1-1; V gene: TRBV19; CDR3 DNA: TGTGCCAGTAGTATAGGGACAGGGCCGGCTTTCTTT; CDR3 protein: CASSIGTGPAFF
D gene: NA; clone size: NA; J gene: TRBJ1-1; V gene: TRBV18; CDR3 DNA: TGTGCCAGCTCACCTACGGTACAGGGCACTGAAGCTTTCTTT; CDR3 protein: CASSPTVQGTEAFF
D gene: TRBD2; clone size: NA; J gene: TRBJ2-3; V gene: TRBV3-1/TRBV3-2; CDR3 DNA: TGTGCCAGCAGCCAATACGAGCGGGGGGGCCTAGGGGATACGCAGTATTTT; CDR3 protein: CASSQYERGGLGDTQYF
D gene: NA; clone size: once; J gene: TRBJ1-5; V gene: TRBV3-1/TRBV3-2; CDR3 DNA: TGTGCCAGCAGCCAAGGGGGCCACTATAGCAATCAGCCCCAGCATTTT; CDR3 protein: CASSQGGHYSNQPQHF
D gene: NA; clone size: NA; J gene: TRBJ2-5; V gene: TRBV18; CDR3 DNA: TGTGCCAGCTCGTGGGGAGGAGGACGTGAAGAGACCCAGTACTTC; CDR3 protein: CASSWGGGREETQYF
D gene: TRBD2; clone size: NA; J gene: TRBJ2-3; V gene: TRBV4-2; CDR3 DNA: TGTGCCAGCAGCCAAGCCGGGGGGGGGACAGATACGCAGTATTTT; CDR3 protein: CASSQAGGGTDTQYF
D gene: NA; clone size: NA; J gene: TRBJ2-7; V gene: TRBV30; CDR3 DNA: TGTGCCTGGAGCGCCGCGGGGAATGAGCGACAGTACTTC; CDR3 protein: CAWSAAGNERQYF
D gene: NA; clone size: NA; J gene: TRBJ2-5; V gene: TRBV7-2; CDR3 DNA: TGTGCCAGCAGCTCGGGAGTGGTGGGGGAGACCCAGTACTTC; CDR3 protein: CASSSGVVGETQYF
D gene: TRBD1; clone size: NA; J gene: TRBJ1-2; V gene: TRBV28; CDR3 DNA: TGTGCCAGCAGTCCGGGGACAGGGGGCGGCTACACCTTC; CDR3 protein: CASSPGTGGGYTF
D gene: TRBD1; clone size: NA; J gene: TRBJ1-5; V gene: TRBV23-1; CDR3 DNA: TGCGCCAGCAGTCAACGGGACAGGGGAGGTCAGCCCCAGCATTTT; CDR3 protein: CASSQRDRGGQPQHF
D gene: NA; clone size: NA; J gene: TRBJ2-1; V gene: TRBV7-3; CDR3 DNA: TGTGCCAGCAGCTCGGGACGGGGGAATGAGCAGTTCTTC; CDR3 protein: CASSSGRGNEQFF
D gene: NA; clone size: NA; J gene: TRBJ1-1; V gene: TRBV29-1; CDR3 DNA: TGCAGCGCCAGTAACACTGAAGCTTTCTTT; CDR3 protein: CSASNTEAFF
D gene: NA; clone size: NA; J gene: TRBJ2-3; V gene: TRBV5-1; CDR3 DNA: TGCGCCAGCAGCTTGGCACAGCCCGGCACAGATACGCAGTATTTT; CDR3 protein: CASSLAQPGTDTQYF
D gene: TRBD2; clone size: NA; J gene: TRBJ2-5; V gene: TRBV4-1; CDR3 DNA: TGCGCCAGCAGCCAAGATATCCCTACTAGCGGGGGACGAGAGACCCAGTACTTC; CDR3 protein: CASSQDIPTSGGRETQYF
D gene: NA; clone size: NA; J gene: TRBJ1-3; V gene: TRBV2; CDR3 DNA: TGTGCCAGCAGTATGCGGTCTGGAAACACCATATATTTT; CDR3 protein: CASSMRSGNTIYF
D gene: NA; clone size: once; J gene: TRBJ1-1; V gene: TRBV4-2; CDR3 DNA: TGTGCCAGCAGCCAAGAGAACCCGAGCGGCCGGACTGAAGCTTTCTTT; CDR3 protein: CASSQENPSGRTEAFF
D gene: NA; clone size: NA; J gene: TRBJ2-7; V gene: TRBV3-1/TRBV3-2; CDR3 DNA: TGTGCCAGCAGCCGGGGGGGCGGTCACGAGCAGTACTTC; CDR3 protein: CASSRGGGHEQYF
D gene: NA; clone size: NA; J gene: TRBJ1-1; V gene: TRBV19; CDR3 DNA: TGTGCCAGTAGATCGGGGGAAGCTTTCTTT; CDR3 protein: CASRSGEAFF
D gene: NA; clone size: NA; J gene: TRBJ1-6; V gene: TRBV25-1; CDR3 DNA: TGTGCCAGCAGTGAACAGGGTTCCTATAATTCACCCCTCCACTTT; CDR3 protein: CASSEQGSYNSPLHF
D gene: NA; clone size: NA; J gene: TRBJ1-2; V gene: TRBV4-3; CDR3 DNA: TGCGCCAGCAGCCAGACCAGACAGAGGCCCAGCTATGGCTACACCTTC; CDR3 protein: CASSQTRQRPSYGYTF
D gene: NA; clone size: few; J gene: TRBJ1-1; V gene: TRBV29-1; CDR3 DNA: TGCAGCATCACAGGGAACACTGAAGCTTTCTTT; CDR3 protein: CSITGNTEAFF
D gene: TRBD1; clone size: few; J gene: TRBJ1-4; V gene: TRBV12-3/TRBV12-4; CDR3 DNA: TGTGCCAGCAGTTGGACAGGGAATGAAAAACTGTTTTTT; CDR3 protein: CASSWTGNEKLFF
D gene: TRBD1; clone size: NA; J gene: TRBJ1-6; V gene: TRBV3-1/TRBV3-2; CDR3 DNA: TGTGCCAGCTGTACCGGGACAGAAAATTCACCCCTCCACTTT; CDR3 protein: CASCTGTENSPLHF
D gene: TRBD1; clone size: NA; J gene: TRBJ2-2; V gene: TRBV7-9; CDR3 DNA: TGTGCCAGCAGCCGACAGGGGGCGAACACCGGGGAGCTGTTTTTT; CDR3 protein: CASSRQGANTGELFF
D gene: TRBD1; clone size: NA; J gene: TRBJ2-7; V gene: TRBV24-1; CDR3 DNA: TGTGCCACGTCCAGGGGGTACGAGCAGTACTTC; CDR3 protein: CATSRGYEQYF
D gene: TRBD1; clone size: NA; J gene: TRBJ2-3; V gene: TRBV2; CDR3 DNA: TGTGCCAGCAGCCCGGGACAGGGAACAGATACGCAGTATTTT; CDR3 protein: CASSPGQGTDTQYF
D gene: NA; clone size: once; J gene: TRBJ2-7; V gene: TRBV12-5; CDR3 DNA: TGTGCTAGTGGTTTGGTAAAGCCAGGGCCCTACGAGCAGTACTTC; CDR3 protein: CASGLVKPGPYEQYF
D gene: TRBD1; clone size: NA; J gene: TRBJ2-5; V gene: TRBV19; CDR3 DNA: TGTGCCAGTAGTATAGATCTTACAGGGGGCCTTCAAGAGACCCAGTACTTC; CDR3 protein: CASSIDLTGGLQETQYF